This TCR beta chain was recorded in a study of T cell repertoires in ileal Crohn's disease. The length of the CDR3 is 15 residues. Trimming removed 2 bases from V and 6 bases from J, with 14 bases in between. The V gene's germline CDR1 is SGHTA and CDR2 FQGTGA. Profiling relied on immunoSEQ multiplex PCR, and the TCRdb table lists in-frame clones only, not all of them. The sample gives 17,000 or so clones, 70% to 90% of which show up once; less than 7% is in the top ten. The specimen sequenced was ileal tissue. This TCR was sampled from an adult with Crohn's disease. The gene calls are TRBV7-3 and TRBJ2-1; D not certain. The CDR3: CASSLSAAAGNEQFF. The CDR3 region has the DNA TGTGCCAGCAGCTTATCCGCGGCCGCCGGCAATGAGCAGTTCTTC.